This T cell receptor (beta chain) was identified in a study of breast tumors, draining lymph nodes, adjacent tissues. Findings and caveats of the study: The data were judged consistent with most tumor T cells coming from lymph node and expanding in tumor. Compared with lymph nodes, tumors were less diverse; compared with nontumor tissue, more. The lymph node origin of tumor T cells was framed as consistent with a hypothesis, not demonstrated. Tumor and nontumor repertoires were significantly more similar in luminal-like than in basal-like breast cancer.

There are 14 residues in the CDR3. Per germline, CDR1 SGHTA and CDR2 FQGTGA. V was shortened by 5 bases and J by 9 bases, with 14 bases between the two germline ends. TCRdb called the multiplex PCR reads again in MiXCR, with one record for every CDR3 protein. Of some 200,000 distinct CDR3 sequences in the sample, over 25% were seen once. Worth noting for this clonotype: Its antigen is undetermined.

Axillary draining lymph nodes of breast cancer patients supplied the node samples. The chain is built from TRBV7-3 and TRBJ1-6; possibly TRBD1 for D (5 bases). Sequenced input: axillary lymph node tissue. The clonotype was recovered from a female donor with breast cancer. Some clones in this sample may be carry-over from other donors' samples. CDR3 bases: TGTGCCAGCAGCGCCTCCGGGGGGAGTTCACCCCTCCACTTT. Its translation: CASSASGGSSPLHF.